This entry lists 5 T cell receptor beta chains sequenced from one sample in a study of blood T cell repertoires in COVID-19. Clones were read by immunoSEQ multiplex PCR, and TCRdb kept only the in-frame ones, dropping some. The profile covers about 140,000 clones, with 75% to 90% appearing a single time and 44% taken by the ten largest. Sequencing input: peripheral blood. The receptors come from a human donor in a cohort sampled during active COVID-19.

This clone was recorded once. The V call is TRBV28, the J call TRBJ2-5; the D is unclear. Trimming pared 3 bases from V and 1 base from J, leaving 6 bases between. The germline V gene has CDR1 MDHEN and CDR2 SYDVKM. CDR3 length: 13 amino acids. Here the CDR3 reads CASSLNSQETQYF. The DNA of the CDR3 is TGTGCCAGCAGTTTGAACAGCCAAGAGACCCAGTACTTC.

V gene TRBV11-3 combines with J gene TRBJ2-1; tentative D call: TRBD2 (6 bases). Per the germline V gene, CDR1 is SGHNT and CDR2 is YENEEA. The CDR3 is 13 amino acids. The germline V and J ends were trimmed by 5 bases and 5 bases, with 10 bases remaining between them. The CDR3 region is CASSTRTNNEQFF. CDR3 nucleotide sequence: TGTGCCAGCAGCACCCGGACTAACAATGAGCAGTTCTTC. Together with reference TRBV11-3 and TRBJ2-1, the CDR3 gives the full variable domain: EAGVVQSPRYKIIEKKQPVAFWCNPISGHNTLYWYLQNLGQGPELLIRYENEEAVDDSQLPKDRFSAERLKGVDSTLKIQPAELGDSAVYLCASSTRTNNEQFFGPGTRLTVL.

The V and J genes are TRBV7-2 and TRBJ2-1; TRBD2 agrees at 9 bases. The CDR3 has 16 residues. J was trimmed by 6 bases and V by 5 bases; bases with no gene match: 11. CDR1 is SGHTA and CDR2 is FQGNSA in the germline V gene. The CDR3 is CASSHPSGTHRNEQFF. The CDR3 DNA reads TGTGCCAGCAGCCACCCTAGCGGGACCCACCGCAATGAGCAGTTCTTC.

The sample holds a few counts of this clone. This chain connects TRBV4-2 to TRBJ2-1; the match to TRBD2 covers 9 bases. V lost 3 bases to trimming and J lost 10 bases; unmatched junction nucleotides: 10. The CDR3 spans 15 residues. CDR1 and CDR2 (germline): LGHNA, YNFKEQ. The CDR3 protein is CASSQSASGDREQFF. The CDR3 coding sequence is TGTGCCAGCAGCCAGAGCGCTAGCGGGGACCGGGAGCAGTTCTTC.

V and J are TRBV2 and TRBJ1-5; 7 bases fit TRBD1. Germline trimming cut 5 bases from V and 5 bases from J; bases unmatched to any gene: 6. Looked up from germline, CDR1 is SNHLY and CDR2 is FYNNEI. This CDR3 comprises 14 residues. In DNA, the CDR3 is TGTGCCAGCAGTAAGACAGGGACGGATCAGCCCCAGCATTTT. Translation gives CASSKTGTDQPQHF.